The TCR beta chain under discussion was sequenced for a study of control samples from healthy donors and cancer patients. Some clones are missing from TCRdb's copy, which holds only in-frame ones; the method was immunoSEQ multiplex PCR. The table records 200,000 to 250,000 clones, 90% to 95% of them present only once. The length of the CDR3 is 15 residues. V was clipped by 4 bases and J by 5 bases; unmatched bases: 5. The germline V gene encodes CDR1 SGHRS and CDR2 YFSETQ. The sequenced sample was blood. This rearrangement joins TRBV5-1 to TRBJ2-2, with TRBD1 matching over 10 bases. The TCR sequence derives from a man aged 45-65 years in good health. The CDR3 is CASSPGQGGTGELFF. The CDR3 DNA reads TGCGCCAGCAGCCCTGGACAGGGGGGAACCGGGGAGCTGTTTTTT. Supplemented by reference TRBV5-1 and TRBJ2-2, the full variable domain reads KAGVTQTPRYLIKTRGQQVTLSCSPISGHRSVSWYQQTPGQGLQFLFEYFSETQRNKGNFPGRFSGRQFSNSRSEMNVSTLELGDSALYLCASSPGQGGTGELFFGEGSRLTVL.